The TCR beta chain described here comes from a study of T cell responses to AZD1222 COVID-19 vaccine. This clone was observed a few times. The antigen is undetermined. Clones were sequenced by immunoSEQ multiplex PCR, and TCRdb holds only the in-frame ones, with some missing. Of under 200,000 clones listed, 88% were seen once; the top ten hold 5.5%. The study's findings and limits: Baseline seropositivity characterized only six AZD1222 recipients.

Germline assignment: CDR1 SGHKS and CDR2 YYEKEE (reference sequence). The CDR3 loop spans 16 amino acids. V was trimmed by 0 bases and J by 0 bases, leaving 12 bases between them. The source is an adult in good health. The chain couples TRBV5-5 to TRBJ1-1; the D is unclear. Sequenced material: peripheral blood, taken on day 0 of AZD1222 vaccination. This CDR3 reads CASSLDRIGMNTEAFF. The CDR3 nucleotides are TGTGCCAGCAGCTTGGATCGCATAGGCATGAACACTGAAGCTTTCTTT.